This T cell receptor beta chain was retrieved from a study of cytomegalovirus exposure and HLA in healthy donors. To note about this clone: Antigen: not known.

The study's findings and limits: TRBV6-2, TRBV6-3 and other indistinguishable V segments were excluded. Among the most significant clusters, several appeared linked to common viral pathogens in a later analysis. It was taken for granted in presence/absence analyses that sequencing depth across donors was roughly uniform.

The germline V and J ends were trimmed by 4 bases and 6 bases, with 20 bases remaining between them. This CDR3 spans 15 amino acids. Germline values: CDR1 SGHRS, CDR2 YFSETQ. In the PCR, 60 Vbeta and 13 Jbeta primers were used. The repertoire was sequenced with immunoSEQ multiplex PCR; TCRdb's copy has only in-frame clones and lacks some. The data show over 150,000 clones, 65% to 85% seen once. Material for sequencing was PBMCs. The chain combines TRBV5-1 with TRBJ2-7, with a tentative D call TRBD1 (7 bases). The TCR originated in a male donor in good health and CMV-seronegative. The CDR3 DNA reads TGCGCCAGCAGCGGACTCAGGGGGAGGACAACCGAGCAGTACTTC. Protein: CASSGLRGRTTEQYF. Using reference TRBV5-1 and TRBJ2-7 for the parts outside the CDR3, the full variable domain is KAGVTQTPRYLIKTRGQQVTLSCSPISGHRSVSWYQQTPGQGLQFLFEYFSETQRNKGNFPGRFSGRQFSNSRSEMNVSTLELGDSALYLCASSGLRGRTTEQYFGPGTRLTVT.